At least ten counts were recorded for the clone carrying this T cell receptor beta chain. The antigen is not known. The data originate from a study of post-analysis software for immune sequencing data. Study context: Relapsing-remitting, secondary progressive and progressive-relapsing multiple sclerosis were all included among the disease courses. Study-level findings and limits: A significant reduction in normalized Chao1 diversity was observed in multiple sclerosis patients versus controls. Among five TRBV segments more frequent in patients than controls were TRBV5-6, TRBV5-1 and TRBV20-1. By F measure, samples from a shared preparation batch strongly co-clustered.

Unique molecular identifiers featured in each of the TCR beta cDNA libraries. Out of roughly 0.95 to 11 million T cells, about 510,000 cDNA molecules were generated. MiXCR, applied by TCRdb to the PCR reads, yields one record per CDR3 protein. This sample has just over 250,000 distinct CDR3 sequences, with approximately 34% found just once. The length of the CDR3 is 14 residues. With 0 bases removed from V and 2 bases from J, the gap between germline ends came to 6 bases. In germline, CDR1 is SGHRS, CDR2 YFSETQ. The TCR originated in a girl aged 10 to 17 with multiple sclerosis. This sequence joins TRBV5-1 and TRBJ2-1; D remains unclear. What was sequenced was blood. DNA for the CDR3: TGCGCCAGCAGCTTGGAAACAGCCTACAATGAGCAGTTCTTC. It yields the protein CASSLETAYNEQFF.